Shown below are 4 T cell receptor beta chains from a single sample sequenced in a study of T cell responses to AZD1222 COVID-19 vaccine. The protocol was immunoSEQ multiplex PCR, while the TCRdb copy is restricted to in-frame clones and leaves out a portion. The sample includes 110,000 or so clones, around nine tenths of them seen just once. Material: peripheral blood, obtained on day 0 of AZD1222 vaccination. These receptors originate from an adult in good health.

The gene calls are TRBV21-1 and TRBJ1-5. TRBV21-1 is a known pseudogene. The CDR3 is 16 amino acids. The CDR3 sequence: CASSKKSREMNQPQHF. CDR3 DNA: TGTGCCAGCAGCAAAAAATCTAGGGAAATGAATCAGCCCCAGCATTTT.

The rearrangement links TRBV11-2 to TRBJ1-5; 10 bases fit TRBD1. The CDR3 consists of 17 residues. Trimming cost V 5 bases and J 2 bases; bases outside gene matches: 9. Germline V gene lookup returns CDR1 SGHAT and CDR2 FQNNGV. For the CDR3, the DNA is TGTGCCAGCAGCCATGGGAGGACAGGGGGTGGCAATCAGCCCCAGCATTTT. It encodes CASSHGRTGGGNQPQHF.

The rearrangement joins TRBV20-1 to TRBJ1-1; a possible D gene is TRBD1 (6 bases). V was clipped by 3 bases and J by 8 bases, with 13 bases between them. CDR1 and CDR2 (germline): DFQATT, SNEGSKA (reference sequence). The CDR3 spans 12 residues. Here the CDR3 DNA reads TGCAGTGCTAGTGGACAGTCAGGCGAAGCTTTCTTT. Its translation is CSASGQSGEAFF.

V and J are TRBV7-8 and TRBJ1-5; D unresolved. CDR3 length: 12 residues. Between the trimmed V and J ends, which lost 1 base and 7 bases, there was a span of 5 bases. Germline V gene lookup returns CDR1 SGHVS and CDR2 FQNEAQ. The CDR3 loop reads CASSLEWQPQHF. CDR3 bases: TGTGCCAGCAGCTTAGAATGGCAGCCCCAGCATTTT.